This TCR beta chain was found in a study of cytomegalovirus exposure and HLA in healthy donors. The assay was immunoSEQ multiplex PCR, and TCRdb's table has in-frame clones only and misses some. The table includes fewer than 400,000 clones, approximately 90% detected once. The study's findings and limits: Subsequent analysis showed first-cohort TCR clusters tending to co-occur in some 120 validation repertoires. Some TCR beta chains (roughly 150 of them) were listed as cytomegalovirus-associated.

Of note for this clone: Its antigen is not identified.

CDR3 length: 14 amino acids. V lost 3 bases to trimming and J lost 1 base, with 10 bases between them. Germline V gene sequence: CDR1 LNHNV, CDR2 YYDKDF (reference sequence). The chain joins TRBV15 to TRBJ2-7, with D perhaps matching TRBD1 (6 bases). Sequences were obtained from PBMCs. This receptor was identified in a woman aged 18 to 35 in good health and CMV-seronegative. The DNA of the CDR3 is TGTGCCACCAGCAGGGGCAGGGGTTCCTACGAGCAGTACTTC. This codes for CATSRGRGSYEQYF.